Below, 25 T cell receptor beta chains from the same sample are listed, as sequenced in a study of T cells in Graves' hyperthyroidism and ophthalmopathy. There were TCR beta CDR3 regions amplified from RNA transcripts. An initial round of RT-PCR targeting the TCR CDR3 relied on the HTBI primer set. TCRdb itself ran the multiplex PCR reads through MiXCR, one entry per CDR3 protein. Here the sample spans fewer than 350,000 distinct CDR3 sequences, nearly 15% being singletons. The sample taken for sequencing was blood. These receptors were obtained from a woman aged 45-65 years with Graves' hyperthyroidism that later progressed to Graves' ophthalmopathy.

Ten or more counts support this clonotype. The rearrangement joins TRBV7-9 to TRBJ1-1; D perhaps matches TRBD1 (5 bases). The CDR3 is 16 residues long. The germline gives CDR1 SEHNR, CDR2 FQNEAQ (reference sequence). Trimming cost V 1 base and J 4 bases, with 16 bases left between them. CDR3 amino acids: CASSLGLAGGGTEAFF. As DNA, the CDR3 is TGTGCCAGCAGCTTAGGTCTGGCCGGGGGTGGCACTGAAGCTTTCTTT.

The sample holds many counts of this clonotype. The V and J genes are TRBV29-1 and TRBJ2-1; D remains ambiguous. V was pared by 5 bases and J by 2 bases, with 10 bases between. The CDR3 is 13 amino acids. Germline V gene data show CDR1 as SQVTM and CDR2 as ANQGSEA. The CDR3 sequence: CSVCPEPYNEQFF. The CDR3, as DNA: TGCAGCGTTTGCCCGGAACCCTACAATGAGCAGTTCTTC.

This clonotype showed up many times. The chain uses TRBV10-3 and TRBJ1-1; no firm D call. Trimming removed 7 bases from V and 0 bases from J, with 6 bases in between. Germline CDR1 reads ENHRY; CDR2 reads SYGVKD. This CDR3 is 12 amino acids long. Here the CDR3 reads CAITGMNTEAFF. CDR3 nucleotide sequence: TGTGCCATCACCGGCATGAACACTGAAGCTTTCTTT.

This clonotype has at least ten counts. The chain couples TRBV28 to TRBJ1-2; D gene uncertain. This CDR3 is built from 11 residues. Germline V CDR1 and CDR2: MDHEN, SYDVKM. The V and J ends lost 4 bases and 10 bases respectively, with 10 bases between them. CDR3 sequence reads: CASSSDITYTF. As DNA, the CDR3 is TGTGCCAGCAGTTCTGATATAACCTACACCTTC.

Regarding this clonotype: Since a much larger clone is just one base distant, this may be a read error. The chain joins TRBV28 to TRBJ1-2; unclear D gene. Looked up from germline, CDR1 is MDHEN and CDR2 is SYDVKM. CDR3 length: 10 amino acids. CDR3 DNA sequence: TGTGTCAGCAGTTTTAATGGCTACACCTTC. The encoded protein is CVSSFNGYTF.

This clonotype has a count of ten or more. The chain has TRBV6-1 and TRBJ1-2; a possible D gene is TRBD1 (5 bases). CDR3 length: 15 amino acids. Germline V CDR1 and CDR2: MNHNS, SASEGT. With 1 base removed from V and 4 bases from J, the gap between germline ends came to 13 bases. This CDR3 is CASSEDWGPFYGYTF. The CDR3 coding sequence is TGTGCCAGCAGTGAAGACTGGGGACCTTTCTATGGCTACACCTTC.

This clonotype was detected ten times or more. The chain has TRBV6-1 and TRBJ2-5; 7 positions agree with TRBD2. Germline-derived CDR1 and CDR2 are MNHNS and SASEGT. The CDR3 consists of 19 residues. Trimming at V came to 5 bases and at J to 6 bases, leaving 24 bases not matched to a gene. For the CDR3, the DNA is TGTGCCAGCAGTCGACGGGCCACGCCCCCCAGCGGCGGGAGACAGACCCAGTACTTC. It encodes CASSRRATPPSGGRQTQYF.

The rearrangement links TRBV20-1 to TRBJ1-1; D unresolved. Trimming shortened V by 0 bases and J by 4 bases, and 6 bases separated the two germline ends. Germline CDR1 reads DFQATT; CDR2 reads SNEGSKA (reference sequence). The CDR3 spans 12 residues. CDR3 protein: CSAREGPTEAFF. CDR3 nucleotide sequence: TGCAGTGCTAGAGAGGGCCCCACTGAAGCTTTCTTT.

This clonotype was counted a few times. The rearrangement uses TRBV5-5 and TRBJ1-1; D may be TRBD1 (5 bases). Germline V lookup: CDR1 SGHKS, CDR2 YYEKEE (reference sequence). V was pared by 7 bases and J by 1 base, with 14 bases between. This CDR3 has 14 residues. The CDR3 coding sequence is TGTGCCAGCTACCGGGGCAGGGCGAACACTGAAGCTTTCTTT. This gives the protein CASYRGRANTEAFF. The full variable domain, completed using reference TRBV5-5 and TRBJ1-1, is DAGVTQSPTHLIKTRGQQVTLRCSPISGHKSVSWYQQVLGQGPQFIFQYYEKEERGRGNFPDRFSARQFPNYSSELNVNALLLGDSALYLCASYRGRANTEAFFGQGTRLTVV.

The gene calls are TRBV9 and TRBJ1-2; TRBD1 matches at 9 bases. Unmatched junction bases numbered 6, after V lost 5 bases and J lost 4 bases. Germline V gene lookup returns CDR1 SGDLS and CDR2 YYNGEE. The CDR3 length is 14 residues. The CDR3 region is CASSLDRGTYGYTF. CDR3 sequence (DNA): TGTGCCAGCAGTCTGGACAGGGGCACCTATGGCTACACCTTC.

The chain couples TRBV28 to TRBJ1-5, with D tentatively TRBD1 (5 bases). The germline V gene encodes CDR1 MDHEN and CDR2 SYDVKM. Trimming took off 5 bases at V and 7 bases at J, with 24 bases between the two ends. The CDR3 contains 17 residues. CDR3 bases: TGTGCCAGCAGTCGATATATTGAGGGTGGGGCGCAGCAGCCCCAGCATTTT. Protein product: CASSRYIEGGAQQPQHF.

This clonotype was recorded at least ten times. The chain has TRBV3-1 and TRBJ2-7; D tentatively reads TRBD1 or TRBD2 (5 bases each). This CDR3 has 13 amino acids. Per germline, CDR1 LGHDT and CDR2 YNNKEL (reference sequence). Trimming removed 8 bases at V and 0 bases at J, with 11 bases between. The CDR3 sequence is CASSGDGSYEQYF. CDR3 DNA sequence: TGTGCCAGCTCCGGGGACGGCTCCTACGAGCAGTACTTC.

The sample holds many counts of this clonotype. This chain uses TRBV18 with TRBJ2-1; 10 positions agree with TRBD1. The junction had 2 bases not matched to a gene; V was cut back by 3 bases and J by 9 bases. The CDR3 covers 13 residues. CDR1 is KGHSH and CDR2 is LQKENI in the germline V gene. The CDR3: CASSPTGGGEQFF. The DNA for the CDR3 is TGTGCCAGCTCACCGACAGGGGGCGGTGAGCAGTTCTTC.

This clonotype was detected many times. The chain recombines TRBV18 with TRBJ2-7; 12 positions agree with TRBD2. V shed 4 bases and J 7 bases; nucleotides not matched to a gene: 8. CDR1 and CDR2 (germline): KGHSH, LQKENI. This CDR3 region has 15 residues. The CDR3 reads CASSLGLAGMGEQYF. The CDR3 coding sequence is TGTGCCAGCTCACTCGGACTAGCGGGAATGGGAGAGCAGTACTTC.

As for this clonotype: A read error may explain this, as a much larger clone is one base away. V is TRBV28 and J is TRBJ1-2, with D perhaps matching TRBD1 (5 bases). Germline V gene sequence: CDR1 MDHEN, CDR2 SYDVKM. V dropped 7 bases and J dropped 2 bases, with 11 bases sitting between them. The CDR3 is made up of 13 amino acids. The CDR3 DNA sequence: TGTGCCAGCATCGGCGGGGGAAACTATGGCTACACCTTC. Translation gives CASIGGGNYGYTF.

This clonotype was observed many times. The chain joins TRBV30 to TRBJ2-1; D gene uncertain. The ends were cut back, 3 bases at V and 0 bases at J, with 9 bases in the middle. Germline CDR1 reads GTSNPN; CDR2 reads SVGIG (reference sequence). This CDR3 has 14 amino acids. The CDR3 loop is CAWRILSSYNEQFF. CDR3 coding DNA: TGTGCCTGGAGGATCCTCAGCTCCTACAATGAGCAGTTCTTC. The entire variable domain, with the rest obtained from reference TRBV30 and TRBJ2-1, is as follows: SQTIHQWPATLVQPVGSPLSLECTVEGTSNPNLYWYRQAAGRGLQLLFYSVGIGQISSEVPQNLSASRPQDRQFILSSKKLLLSDSGFYLCAWRILSSYNEQFFGPGTRLTVL.

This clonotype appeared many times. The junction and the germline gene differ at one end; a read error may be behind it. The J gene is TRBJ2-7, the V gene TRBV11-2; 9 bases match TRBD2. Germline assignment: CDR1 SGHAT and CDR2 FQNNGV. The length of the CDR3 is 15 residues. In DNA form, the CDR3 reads TGTGCCAGCAGCTTAGTTAGCGGGAGCTCCCACGAGCAGTACTTC. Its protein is CASSLVSGSSHEQYF.

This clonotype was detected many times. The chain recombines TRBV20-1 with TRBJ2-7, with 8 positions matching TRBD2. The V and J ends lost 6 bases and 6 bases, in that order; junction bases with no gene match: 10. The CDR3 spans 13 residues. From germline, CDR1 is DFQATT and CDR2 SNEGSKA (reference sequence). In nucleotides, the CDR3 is TGCAGTGCCGCCGCGACTAGCGAGATCGAGCAGTACTTC. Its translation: CSAAATSEIEQYF.

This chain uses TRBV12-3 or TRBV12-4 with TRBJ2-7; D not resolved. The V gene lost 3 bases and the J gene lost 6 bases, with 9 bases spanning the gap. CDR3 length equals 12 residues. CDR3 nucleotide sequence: TGTGCCAGCAGTTTTCCCCTTAGCGAGCAGTACTTC. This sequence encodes CASSFPLSEQYF.

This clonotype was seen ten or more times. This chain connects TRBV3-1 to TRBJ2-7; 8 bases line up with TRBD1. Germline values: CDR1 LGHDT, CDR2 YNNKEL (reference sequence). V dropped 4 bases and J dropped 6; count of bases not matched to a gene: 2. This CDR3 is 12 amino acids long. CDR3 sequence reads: CASSPGQGEQYF. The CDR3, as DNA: TGTGCCAGCAGCCCCGGACAGGGCGAGCAGTACTTC.

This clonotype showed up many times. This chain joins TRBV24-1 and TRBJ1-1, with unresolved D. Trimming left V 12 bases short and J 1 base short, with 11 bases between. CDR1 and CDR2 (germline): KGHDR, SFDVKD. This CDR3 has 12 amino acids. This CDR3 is CASISSNTEAFF. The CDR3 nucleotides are TGTGCCTCGATATCTTCGAACACTGAAGCTTTCTTT.

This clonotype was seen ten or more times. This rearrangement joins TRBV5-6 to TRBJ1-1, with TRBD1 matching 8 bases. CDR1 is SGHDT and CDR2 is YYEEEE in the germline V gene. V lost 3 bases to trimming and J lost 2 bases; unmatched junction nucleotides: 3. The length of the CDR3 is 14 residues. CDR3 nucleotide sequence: TGTGCCAGCAGCTACGGACAGGGCAACACTGAAGCTTTCTTT. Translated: CASSYGQGNTEAFF. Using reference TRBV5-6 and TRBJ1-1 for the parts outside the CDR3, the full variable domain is DAGVTQSPTHLIKTRGQQVTLRCSPKSGHDTVSWYQQALGQGPQFIFQYYEEEERQRGNFPDRFSGHQFPNYSSELNVNALLLGDSALYLCASSYGQGNTEAFFGQGTRLTVV.

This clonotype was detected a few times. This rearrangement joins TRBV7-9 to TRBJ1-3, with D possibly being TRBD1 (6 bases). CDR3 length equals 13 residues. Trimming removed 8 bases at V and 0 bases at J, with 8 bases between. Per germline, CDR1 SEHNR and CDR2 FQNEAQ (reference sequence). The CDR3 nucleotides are TGTGCCAGCGGGACACGCTCTGGAAACACCATATATTTT. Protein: CASGTRSGNTIYF. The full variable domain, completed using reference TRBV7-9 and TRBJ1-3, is DTGVSQNPRHKITKRGQNVTFRCDPISEHNRLYWYRQTLGQGPEFLTYFQNEAQLEKSRLLSDRFSAERPKGSFSTLEIQRTEQGDSAMYLCASGTRSGNTIYFGEGSWLTVV.

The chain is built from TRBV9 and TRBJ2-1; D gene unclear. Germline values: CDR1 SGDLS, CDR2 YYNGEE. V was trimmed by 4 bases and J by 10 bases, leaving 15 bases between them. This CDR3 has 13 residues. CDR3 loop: CASSPPMDTEQFF. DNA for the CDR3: TGTGCCAGCAGCCCCCCGATGGATACCGAGCAGTTCTTC.

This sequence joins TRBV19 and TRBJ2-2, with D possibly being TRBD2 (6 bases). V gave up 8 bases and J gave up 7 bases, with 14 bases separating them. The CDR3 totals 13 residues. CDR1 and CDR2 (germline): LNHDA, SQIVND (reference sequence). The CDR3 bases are TGTGCCAGTGCGGGGACCGCGATCGGGGAGCTGTTTTTT. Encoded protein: CASAGTAIGELFF.